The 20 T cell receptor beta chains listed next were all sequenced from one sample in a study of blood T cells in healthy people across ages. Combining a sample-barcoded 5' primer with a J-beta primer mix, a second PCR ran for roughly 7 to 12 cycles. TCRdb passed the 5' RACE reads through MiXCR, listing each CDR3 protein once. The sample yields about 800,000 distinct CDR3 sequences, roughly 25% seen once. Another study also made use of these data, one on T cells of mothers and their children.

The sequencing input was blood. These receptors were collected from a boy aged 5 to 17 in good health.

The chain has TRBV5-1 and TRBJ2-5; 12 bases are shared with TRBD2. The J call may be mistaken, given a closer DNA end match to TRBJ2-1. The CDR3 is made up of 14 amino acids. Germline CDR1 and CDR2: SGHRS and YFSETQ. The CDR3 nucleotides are TGCGCCACCCAGACGACTAGCGGGAGCGTTGAGCAGTTCTTC. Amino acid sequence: CATQTTSGSVEQFF.

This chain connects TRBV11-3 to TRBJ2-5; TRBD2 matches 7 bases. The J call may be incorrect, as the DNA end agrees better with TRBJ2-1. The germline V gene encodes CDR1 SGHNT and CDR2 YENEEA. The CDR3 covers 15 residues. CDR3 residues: CASSGGASGKHEQFF. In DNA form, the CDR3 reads TGTGCCAGCAGTGGAGGGGCTAGCGGAAAACATGAGCAGTTCTTC.

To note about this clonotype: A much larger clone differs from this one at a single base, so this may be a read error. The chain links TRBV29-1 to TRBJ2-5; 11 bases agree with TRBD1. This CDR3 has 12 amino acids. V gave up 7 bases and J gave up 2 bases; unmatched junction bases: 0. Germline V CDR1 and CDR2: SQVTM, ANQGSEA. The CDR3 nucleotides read TGCAGCGGGGACAGGGGGCAAGAGACCCAGTACTTC. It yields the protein CSGDRGQETQYF.

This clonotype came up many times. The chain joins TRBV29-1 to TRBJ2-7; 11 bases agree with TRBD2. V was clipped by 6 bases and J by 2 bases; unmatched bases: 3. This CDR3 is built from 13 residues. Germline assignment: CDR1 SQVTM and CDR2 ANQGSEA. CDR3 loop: CSVELAGAYEQYF. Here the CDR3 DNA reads TGCAGCGTAGAACTAGCGGGGGCCTACGAGCAGTACTTC.

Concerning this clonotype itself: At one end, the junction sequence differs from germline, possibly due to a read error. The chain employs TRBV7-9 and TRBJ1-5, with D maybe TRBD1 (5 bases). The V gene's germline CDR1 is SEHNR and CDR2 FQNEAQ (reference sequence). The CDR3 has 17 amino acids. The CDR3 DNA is TGTGCCAGCGGCTTAGTCAGTCTCCGGGACAGCAATCAGCCCCAGCATTTT. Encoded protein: CASGLVSLRDSNQPQHF.

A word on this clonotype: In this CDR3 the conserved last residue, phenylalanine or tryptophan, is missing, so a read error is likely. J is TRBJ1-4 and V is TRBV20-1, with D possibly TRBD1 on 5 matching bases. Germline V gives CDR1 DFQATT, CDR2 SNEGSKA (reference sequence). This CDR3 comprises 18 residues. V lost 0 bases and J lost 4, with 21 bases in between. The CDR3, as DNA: TGCAGTGCTAGAGAGGGATCGTATCGGGGCGGGTTTAATGAAAAACTGTTTTAT. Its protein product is CSAREGSYRGGFNEKLFY.

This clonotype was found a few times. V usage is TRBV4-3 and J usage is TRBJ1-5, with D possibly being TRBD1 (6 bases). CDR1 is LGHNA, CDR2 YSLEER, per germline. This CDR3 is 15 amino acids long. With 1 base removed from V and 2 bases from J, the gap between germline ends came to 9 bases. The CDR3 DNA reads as TGCGCCAGCAGCCAAGCCAGGGGAGGCAATCAGCCCCAGCATTTT. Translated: CASSQARGGNQPQHF.

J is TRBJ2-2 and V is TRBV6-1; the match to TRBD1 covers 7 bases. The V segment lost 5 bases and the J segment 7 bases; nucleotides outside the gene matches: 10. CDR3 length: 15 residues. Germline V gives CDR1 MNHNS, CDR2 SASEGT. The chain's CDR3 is CASSTQGVASGELFF. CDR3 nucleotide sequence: TGTGCCAGCAGTACGCAGGGGGTAGCGAGCGGGGAGCTGTTTTTT.

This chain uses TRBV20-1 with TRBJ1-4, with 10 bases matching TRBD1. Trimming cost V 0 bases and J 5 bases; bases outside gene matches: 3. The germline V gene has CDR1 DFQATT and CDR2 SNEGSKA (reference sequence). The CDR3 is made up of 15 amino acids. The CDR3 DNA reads TGCAGTGCTAGAGATGCGGGACAGGGGAATGAAAAACTGTTTTTT. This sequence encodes CSARDAGQGNEKLFF.

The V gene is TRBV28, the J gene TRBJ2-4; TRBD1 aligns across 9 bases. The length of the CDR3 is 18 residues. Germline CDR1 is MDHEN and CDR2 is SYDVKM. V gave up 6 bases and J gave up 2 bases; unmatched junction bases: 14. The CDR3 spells CASRHILPGQGSKNIQYF. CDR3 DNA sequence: TGTGCCAGCAGACACATATTACCGGGACAGGGATCCAAAAACATTCAGTACTTC.

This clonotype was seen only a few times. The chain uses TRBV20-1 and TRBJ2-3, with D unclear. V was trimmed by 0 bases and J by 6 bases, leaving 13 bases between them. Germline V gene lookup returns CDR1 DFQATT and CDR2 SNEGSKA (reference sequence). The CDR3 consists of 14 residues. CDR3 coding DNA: TGCAGTGCTAGAGATCTCGCTACGGGTGATACGCAGTATTTT. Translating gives CSARDLATGDTQYF.

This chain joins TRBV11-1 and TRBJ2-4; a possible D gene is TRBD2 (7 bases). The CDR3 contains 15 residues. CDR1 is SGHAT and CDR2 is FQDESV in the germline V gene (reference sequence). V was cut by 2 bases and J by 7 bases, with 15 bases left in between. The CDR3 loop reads CASSLNRGGGNIQYF. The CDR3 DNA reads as TGTGCCAGCAGCTTAAACCGGGGAGGGGGGAACATTCAGTACTTC.

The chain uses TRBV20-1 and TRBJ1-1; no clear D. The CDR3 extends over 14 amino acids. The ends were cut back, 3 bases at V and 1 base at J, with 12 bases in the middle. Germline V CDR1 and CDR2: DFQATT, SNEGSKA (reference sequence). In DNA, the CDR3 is TGCAGTGCTAGCGGCCCGGGAAAGAACACTGAAGCTTTCTTT. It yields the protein CSASGPGKNTEAFF.

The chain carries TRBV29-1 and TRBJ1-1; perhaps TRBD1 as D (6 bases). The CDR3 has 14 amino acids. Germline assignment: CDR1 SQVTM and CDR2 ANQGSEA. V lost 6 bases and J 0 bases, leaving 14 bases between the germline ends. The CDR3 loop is CSVRDIRMNTEAFF. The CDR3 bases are TGCAGCGTCCGGGACATTAGAATGAACACTGAAGCTTTCTTT.

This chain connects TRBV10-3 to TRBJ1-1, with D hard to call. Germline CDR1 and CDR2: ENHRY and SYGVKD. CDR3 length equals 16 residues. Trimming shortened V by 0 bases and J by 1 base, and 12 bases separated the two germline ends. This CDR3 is CAISESRGRANTEAFF. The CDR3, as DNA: TGTGCCATCAGTGAGTCTCGAGGCCGCGCGAACACTGAAGCTTTCTTT.

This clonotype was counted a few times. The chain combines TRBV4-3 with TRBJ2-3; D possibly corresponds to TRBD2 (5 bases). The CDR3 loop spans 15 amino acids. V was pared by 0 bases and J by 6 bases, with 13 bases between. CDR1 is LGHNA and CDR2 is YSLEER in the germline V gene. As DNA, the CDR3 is TGCGCCAGCAGCCAAGAGTACGGGGATGAGGATACGCAGTATTTT. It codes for CASSQEYGDEDTQYF.

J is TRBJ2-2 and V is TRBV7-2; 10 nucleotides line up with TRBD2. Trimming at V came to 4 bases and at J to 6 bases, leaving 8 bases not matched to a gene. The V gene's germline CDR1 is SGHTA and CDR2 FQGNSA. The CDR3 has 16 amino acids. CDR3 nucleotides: TGTGCCAGCAGCTCGGTAGCGGGAGGTTTAGCCGGGGAGCTGTTTTTT. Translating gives CASSSVAGGLAGELFF. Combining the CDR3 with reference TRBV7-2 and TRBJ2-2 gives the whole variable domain GAGVSQSPSNKVTEKGKDVELRCDPISGHTALYWYRQSLGQGLEFLIYFQGNSAPDKSGLPSDRFSAERTGGSVSTLTIQRTQQEDSAVYLCASSSVAGGLAGELFFGEGSRLTVL.

CDR3: CAWGGNTIYF. CDR3 nucleotide sequence: TGTGCCTGGGGGGGAAACACCATATATTTT. This sequence joins TRBV30 and TRBJ1-3; D gene unclear. The CDR3 loop spans 10 amino acids. V lost 5 bases and J 4 bases, leaving 3 bases between the germline ends. The germline V gene has CDR1 GTSNPN and CDR2 SVGIG (reference sequence).

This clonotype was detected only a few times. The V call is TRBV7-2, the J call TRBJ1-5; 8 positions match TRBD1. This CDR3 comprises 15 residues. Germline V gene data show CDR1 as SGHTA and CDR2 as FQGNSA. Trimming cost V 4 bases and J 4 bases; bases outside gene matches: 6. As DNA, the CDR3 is TGTGCCAGCAGCTCCCGGACAGGGTTAAATCAGCCCCAGCATTTT. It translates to CASSSRTGLNQPQHF.

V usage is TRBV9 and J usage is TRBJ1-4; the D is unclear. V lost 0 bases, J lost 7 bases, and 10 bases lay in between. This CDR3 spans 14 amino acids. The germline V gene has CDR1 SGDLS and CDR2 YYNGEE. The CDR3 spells CASSVEGGFEKLFF. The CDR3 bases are TGTGCCAGCAGCGTAGAAGGAGGGTTTGAAAAACTGTTTTTT.